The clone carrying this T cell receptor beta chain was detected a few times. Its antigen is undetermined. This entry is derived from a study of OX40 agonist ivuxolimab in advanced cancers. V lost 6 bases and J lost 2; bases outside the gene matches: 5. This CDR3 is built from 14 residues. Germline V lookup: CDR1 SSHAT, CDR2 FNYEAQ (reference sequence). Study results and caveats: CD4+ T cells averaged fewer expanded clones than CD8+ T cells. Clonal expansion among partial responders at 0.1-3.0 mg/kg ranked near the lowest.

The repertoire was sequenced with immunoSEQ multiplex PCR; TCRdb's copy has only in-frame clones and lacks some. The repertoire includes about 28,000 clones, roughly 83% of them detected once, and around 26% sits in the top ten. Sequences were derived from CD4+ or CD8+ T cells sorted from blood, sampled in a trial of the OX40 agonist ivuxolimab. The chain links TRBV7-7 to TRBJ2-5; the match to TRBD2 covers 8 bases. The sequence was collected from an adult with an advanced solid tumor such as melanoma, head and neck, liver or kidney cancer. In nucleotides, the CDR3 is TGTGCCAGCAGACCTACTAGCGGTCAAGAGACCCAGTACTTC. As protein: CASRPTSGQETQYF.